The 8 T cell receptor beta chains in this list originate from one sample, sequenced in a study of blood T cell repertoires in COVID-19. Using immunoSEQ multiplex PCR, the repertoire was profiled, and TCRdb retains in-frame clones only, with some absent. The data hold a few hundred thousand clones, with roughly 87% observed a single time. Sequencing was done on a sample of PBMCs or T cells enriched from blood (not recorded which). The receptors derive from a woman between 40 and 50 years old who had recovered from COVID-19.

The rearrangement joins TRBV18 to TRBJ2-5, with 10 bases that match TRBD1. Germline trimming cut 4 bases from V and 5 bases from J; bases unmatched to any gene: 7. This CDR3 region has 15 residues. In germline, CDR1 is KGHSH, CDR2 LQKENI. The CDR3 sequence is CASSLGQGGRETQYF. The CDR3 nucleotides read TGTGCCAGCTCACTCGGACAGGGGGGACGGGAGACCCAGTACTTC.

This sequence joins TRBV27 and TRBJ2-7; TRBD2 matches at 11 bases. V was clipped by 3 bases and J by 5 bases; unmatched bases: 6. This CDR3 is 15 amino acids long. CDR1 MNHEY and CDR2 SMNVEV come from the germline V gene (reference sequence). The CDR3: CASSFGTSGGNEQYF. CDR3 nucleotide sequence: TGTGCCAGCAGTTTTGGGACTAGCGGAGGAAACGAGCAGTACTTC.

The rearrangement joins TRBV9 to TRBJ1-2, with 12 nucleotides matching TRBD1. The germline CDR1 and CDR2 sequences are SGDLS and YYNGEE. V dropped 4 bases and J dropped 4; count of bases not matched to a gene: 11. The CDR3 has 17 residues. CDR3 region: CASSPSPGTGGPYGYTF. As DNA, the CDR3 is TGTGCCAGCAGCCCCTCCCCCGGGACAGGGGGCCCCTATGGCTACACCTTC. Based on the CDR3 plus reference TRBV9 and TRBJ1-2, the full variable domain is DSGVTQTPKHLITATGQRVTLRCSPRSGDLSVYWYQQSLDQGLQFLIQYYNGEERAKGNILERFSAQQFPDLHSELNLSSLELGDSALYFCASSPSPGTGGPYGYTFGSGTRLTVV.

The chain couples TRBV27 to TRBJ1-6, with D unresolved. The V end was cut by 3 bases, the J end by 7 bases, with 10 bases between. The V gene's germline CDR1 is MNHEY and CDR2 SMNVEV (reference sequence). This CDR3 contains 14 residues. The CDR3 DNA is TGTGCCAGCAGTTTCTGGCAGGCCAATTCACCCCTCCACTTT. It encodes CASSFWQANSPLHF.

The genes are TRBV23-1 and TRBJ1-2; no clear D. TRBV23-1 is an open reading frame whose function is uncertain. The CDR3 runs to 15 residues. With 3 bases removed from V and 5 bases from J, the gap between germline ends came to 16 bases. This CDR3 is CASSHRRSPLYGYTF. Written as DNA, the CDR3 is TGCGCCAGCAGTCACCGACGGAGCCCCCTTTATGGCTACACCTTC.

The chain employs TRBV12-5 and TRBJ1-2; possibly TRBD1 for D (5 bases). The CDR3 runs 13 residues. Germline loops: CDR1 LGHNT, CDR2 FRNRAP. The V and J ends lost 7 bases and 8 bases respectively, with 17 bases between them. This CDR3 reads CASALWGGLGYTF. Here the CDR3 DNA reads TGTGCTAGTGCACTGTGGGGGGGTCTGGGCTACACCTTC. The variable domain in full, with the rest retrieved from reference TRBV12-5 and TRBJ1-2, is DARVTQTPRHKVTEMGQEVTMRCQPILGHNTVFWYRQTMMQGLELLAYFRNRAPLDDSGMPKDRFSAEMPDATLATLKIQPSEPRDSAVYFCASALWGGLGYTFGSGTRLTVV.

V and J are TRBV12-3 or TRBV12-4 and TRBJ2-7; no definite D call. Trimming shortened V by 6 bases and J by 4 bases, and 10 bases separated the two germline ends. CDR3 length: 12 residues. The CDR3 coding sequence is TGTGCCAGCAGCCAACGACTTTACGAGCAGTACTTC. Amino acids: CASSQRLYEQYF.

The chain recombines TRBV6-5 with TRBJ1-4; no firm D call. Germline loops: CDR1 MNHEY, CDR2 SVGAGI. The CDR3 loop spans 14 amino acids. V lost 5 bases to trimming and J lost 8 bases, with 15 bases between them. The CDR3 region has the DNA TGTGCCAGCAGTCTCCTAGGAGTGAGGGAAAAACTGTTTTTT. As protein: CASSLLGVREKLFF.